One T cell receptor (beta chain) is described in this entry. The CDR3 is 14 amino acids. With 2 bases clipped from V and 5 bases from J, the junction kept 4 bases outside the gene matches. Germline-derived CDR1 and CDR2 are ENHRY and SYGVKD. Produced via immunoSEQ multiplex PCR; TCRdb's table is partial and in-frame only. This table holds about 44,000 clones, approximately 89% found once. This sample is drawn from a study of control samples from healthy donors and cancer patients. Material for sequencing was PBMCs. The clonotype was recovered from a woman aged 60 to 75 with lung cancer. The genes are TRBV10-3 and TRBJ2-7; TRBD2 matches 9 bases. The CDR3 region is CAISEGGRGHEQYF. CDR3 DNA sequence: TGTGCCATCAGTGAGGGCGGGAGGGGTCACGAGCAGTACTTC.